This section outlines one TCR beta chain sequence together with its context. Its cognate antigen is unknown. Without any T cell sorting, total RNA was isolated from whole blood. This sample stems from a study of monozygotic twins with inflammatory bowel disease. Regarding the study as a whole: The results supported no single strong signal or clonotype associated with IBD. Since immunosuppressive treatments differed, patient repertoires may have gained added variability.

Germline lookup yields CDR1 SGHRS and CDR2 YFSETQ. The CDR3 loop spans 15 amino acids. TCRdb re-called the 5' RACE reads, yielding one record per CDR3 amino acid sequence without DNA. The table lists around 370,000 distinct CDR3 sequences. The V and J genes are TRBV5-1 and TRBJ2-7; TCRdb indicates TRBD2, and absent DNA this call remains unverified. The TCR comes from a human donor with ulcerative colitis or Crohn's disease, or a healthy co-twin of an affected twin (not recorded which). Material for sequencing was blood. CDR3 region: CASSLDGGLSYEQYF.